Following are 10 T cell receptor beta chains from one sample sequenced in a study of beta chain features in type 1 diabetes. Of the isolated RNA, all was reverse transcribed, and so the sequenced material was expressed TCRB transcripts. Profiled with immunoSEQ multiplex PCR; TCRdb holds only in-frame clones, not every one. The sample consists of a few hundred thousand clones, approximately 11% of them appearing once. What was sequenced was central memory CD4+ T cells from blood. These receptors were collected from a young man in good health.

V gene TRBV2 combines with J gene TRBJ1-1, with D possibly matching TRBD1 (5 bases). Germline V gives CDR1 SNHLY, CDR2 FYNNEI. Trimming pared 6 bases from V and 4 bases from J, leaving 15 bases between. The CDR3 has 14 amino acids. Here the CDR3 reads CASRGLQEATEAFF. In DNA, the CDR3 is TGTGCCAGCAGGGGTTTACAGGAGGCCACTGAAGCTTTCTTT.

The chain uses TRBV11-3 and TRBJ1-1; D remains unclear. CDR3 length: 14 residues. Per germline, CDR1 SGHNT and CDR2 YENEEA. Trimming pared 6 bases from V and 4 bases from J, leaving 15 bases between. The DNA for the CDR3 is TGTGCCAGCAGTTCCGACCGGGGAACCACTGAAGCTTTCTTT. Translating it yields CASSSDRGTTEAFF.

This chain links TRBV5-1 with TRBJ2-7, with a tentative D call TRBD1 (6 bases). This CDR3 spans 14 amino acids. Trimming cost V 0 bases and J 3 bases, with 10 bases left between them. The germline V gene has CDR1 SGHRS and CDR2 YFSETQ. This CDR3 reads CASSLAGDLYEQYF. CDR3 DNA sequence: TGCGCCAGCAGCTTGGCAGGGGATCTCTACGAGCAGTACTTC. Filled out from reference TRBV5-1 and TRBJ2-7, the complete variable domain reads KAGVTQTPRYLIKTRGQQVTLSCSPISGHRSVSWYQQTPGQGLQFLFEYFSETQRNKGNFPGRFSGRQFSNSRSEMNVSTLELGDSALYLCASSLAGDLYEQYFGPGTRLTVT.

The gene calls are TRBV5-4 and TRBJ2-7; tentatively, D is TRBD2 (6 bases). CDR3 length equals 16 residues. V was shortened by 4 bases and J by 1 base, with 18 bases between the two germline ends. CDR1 SGHNT and CDR2 YYREEE come from the germline V gene (reference sequence). CDR3 amino acids: CASSSGPASPSYEQYF. DNA for the CDR3: TGTGCCAGCAGCAGCGGGCCGGCCAGCCCGTCCTACGAGCAGTACTTC.

With respect to this clone: It may be a read error: a sequence one base away is much more abundant. The chain couples TRBV7-8 to TRBJ2-7, with D hard to call. This CDR3 has 11 amino acids. Trimming pared 3 bases from V and 2 bases from J, leaving 2 bases between. Germline V gives CDR1 SGHVS, CDR2 FQNEAQ. The CDR3: CASSFAYEQYF. CDR3 sequence (DNA): TGTGCCAGCAGCTTCGCCTACGAGCAGTACTTC.

This clone was seen a few times. CDR3 DNA sequence: TGTGCCAGCAGTTACCCCCAGGGGGCCGGCTATGGCTACACCTTC. Translated, it gives CASSYPQGAGYGYTF. The chain recombines TRBV6-6 with TRBJ1-2; TRBD1 matches 8 bases. The V gene's germline CDR1 is MNHNY and CDR2 SVGAGI (reference sequence). This CDR3 has 15 residues. Trimming removed 2 bases from V and 4 bases from J; junction bases left unmatched: 6.

The chain employs TRBV15 and TRBJ2-2; a weak D match, TRBD1 (5 bases). CDR1 and CDR2 from the germline V gene are LNHNV and YYDKDF (reference sequence). CDR3 length: 14 amino acids. V lost 0 bases and J lost 3, with 5 bases in between. CDR3 nucleotide sequence: TGTGCCACCAGCAGAGAACAGGACACCGGGGAGCTGTTTTTT. Protein product: CATSREQDTGELFF.

This clone has a handful of counts. An end of the junction differs from the germline gene, which may be a read error. The rearrangement links TRBV6-5 to TRBJ2-4; the D is unclear. Germline values: CDR1 MNHEY, CDR2 SVGAGI. The CDR3 spans 14 residues. CDR3 nucleotides: TGTGCCATCAGTGAGCCCGAAGGCAAAAACATTCAGTACTTC. Translated, it gives CAISEPEGKNIQYF.

This clone was observed a few times. The chain uses TRBV7-2 and TRBJ2-3; D gene uncertain. The V gene's germline CDR1 is SGHTA and CDR2 FQGNSA. The CDR3 totals 14 residues. The ends were cut back, 1 base at V and 0 bases at J, with 5 bases in the middle. This chain's CDR3 is CASSLDGSTDTQYF. The CDR3, as DNA: TGTGCCAGCAGCTTAGACGGGAGCACAGATACGCAGTATTTT.

This clone showed up many times. V is TRBV7-2 and J is TRBJ2-3; D is ambiguous. Trimming took off 5 bases at V and 0 bases at J, with 6 bases between the two ends. Germline assignment: CDR1 SGHTA and CDR2 FQGNSA. The CDR3 consists of 13 residues. CDR3 region: CASSQPSTDTQYF. As DNA, the CDR3 is TGTGCCAGCAGCCAACCTAGCACAGATACGCAGTATTTT.